This TCR beta chain was sequenced in a study of radiotherapy plus CTLA-4 blockade in lung cancer. This CDR3 contains 11 residues. Trimming removed 8 bases from V and 9 bases from J, with 14 bases in between. CDR1 is SGHTA, CDR2 FQGTGA, per germline. Profiled with immunoSEQ multiplex PCR; TCRdb holds only in-frame clones, not every one. The sample has approximately 110,000 clones, 81% seen once; the top ten hold 3% to 4%. This TCR was sampled from a human donor with non-small cell lung cancer that progressed on radiotherapy plus ipilimumab. Some clones in this sample may be carry-over from other donors' samples. The chain combines TRBV7-3 with TRBJ2-7; D perhaps matches TRBD1 (6 bases). The material sequenced was peripheral blood, taken from a patient treated with radiotherapy plus ipilimumab. The CDR3 loop is CASRQDVGQYF. Written as DNA, the CDR3 is TGTGCCAGCCGACAGGACGTCGGGCAGTACTTC.